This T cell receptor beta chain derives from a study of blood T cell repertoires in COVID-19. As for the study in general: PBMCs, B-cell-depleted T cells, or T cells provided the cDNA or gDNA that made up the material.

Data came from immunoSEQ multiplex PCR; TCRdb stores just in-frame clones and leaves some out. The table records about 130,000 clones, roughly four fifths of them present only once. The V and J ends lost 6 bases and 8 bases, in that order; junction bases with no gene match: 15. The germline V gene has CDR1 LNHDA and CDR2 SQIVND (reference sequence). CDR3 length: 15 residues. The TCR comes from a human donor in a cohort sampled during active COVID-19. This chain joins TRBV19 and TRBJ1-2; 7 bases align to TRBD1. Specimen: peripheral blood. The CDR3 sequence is CASRKVNRGRGGYTF. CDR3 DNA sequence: TGTGCCAGTAGGAAGGTTAACAGGGGTAGAGGAGGCTACACCTTC.